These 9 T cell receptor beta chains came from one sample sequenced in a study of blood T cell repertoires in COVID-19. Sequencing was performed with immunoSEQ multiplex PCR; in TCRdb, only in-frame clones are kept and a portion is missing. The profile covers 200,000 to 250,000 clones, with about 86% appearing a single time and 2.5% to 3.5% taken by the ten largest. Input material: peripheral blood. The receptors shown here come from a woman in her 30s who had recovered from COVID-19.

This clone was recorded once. In DNA, the CDR3 is TGTGCCAGCGGGTGCACGGGTCCTCAAGAGACCCAGTACTTC. This codes for CASGCTGPQETQYF. The V and J genes are TRBV21-1 and TRBJ2-5; the table calls TRBD2, which could not be checked here. TRBV21-1 is marked as a pseudogene. The CDR3 is made up of 14 amino acids.

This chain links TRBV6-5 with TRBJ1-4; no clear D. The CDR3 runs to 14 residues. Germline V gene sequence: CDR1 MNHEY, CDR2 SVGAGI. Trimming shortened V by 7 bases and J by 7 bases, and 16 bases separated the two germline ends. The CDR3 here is CASTSAVGGEKLFF. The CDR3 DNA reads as TGTGCCAGCACGAGCGCGGTTGGTGGTGAAAAACTGTTTTTT.

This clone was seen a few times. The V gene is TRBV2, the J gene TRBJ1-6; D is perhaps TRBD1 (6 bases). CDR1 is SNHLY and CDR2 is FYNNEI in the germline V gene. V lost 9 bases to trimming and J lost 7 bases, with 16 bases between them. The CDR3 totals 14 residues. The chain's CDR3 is CASQGHRDNSPLHF. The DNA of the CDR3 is TGTGCCAGTCAGGGACATAGGGACAATTCACCCCTCCACTTT.

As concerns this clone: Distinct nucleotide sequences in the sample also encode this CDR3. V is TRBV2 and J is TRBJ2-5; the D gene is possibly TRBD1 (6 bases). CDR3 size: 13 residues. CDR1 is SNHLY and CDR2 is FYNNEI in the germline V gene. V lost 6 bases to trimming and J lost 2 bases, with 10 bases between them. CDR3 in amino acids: CASSGQIQETQYF. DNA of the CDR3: TGTGCCAGCAGCGGACAGATACAAGAGACCCAGTACTTC.

The CDR3, as DNA: TGTGCTAGTGCCCCGGGGGAGGCTAACTATGGCTACACCTTC. It translates to CASAPGEANYGYTF. This chain links TRBV12-5 with TRBJ1-2; a possible D gene is TRBD1 (5 bases). The germline gives CDR1 LGHNT, CDR2 FRNRAP. The CDR3 covers 14 residues. V shed 7 bases and J shed 0 bases, with 12 bases lying between them.

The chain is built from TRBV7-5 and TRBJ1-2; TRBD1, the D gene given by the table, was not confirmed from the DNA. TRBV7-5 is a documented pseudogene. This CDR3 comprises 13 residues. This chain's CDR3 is CVRSQTGRRGYTF. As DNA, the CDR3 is TGTGTCAGAAGTCAGACAGGTCGTAGGGGCTACACCTTC.

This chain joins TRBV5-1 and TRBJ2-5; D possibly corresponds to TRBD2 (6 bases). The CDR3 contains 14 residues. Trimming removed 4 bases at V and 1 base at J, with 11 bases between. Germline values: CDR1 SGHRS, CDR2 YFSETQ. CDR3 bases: TGCGCCAGCAGCGGGGGGTCCTTCCAAGAGACCCAGTACTTC. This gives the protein CASSGGSFQETQYF.

The CDR3 sequence: CASSLVRTGSSPLHF. CDR3 DNA sequence: TGTGCCAGCAGCTTAGTGCGGACAGGGAGTTCACCCCTCCACTTT. This chain links TRBV11-2 with TRBJ1-6; TRBD1 agrees at 8 bases. CDR1 is SGHAT and CDR2 is FQNNGV in the germline V gene. V lost 1 base to trimming and J lost 9 bases; unmatched junction nucleotides: 5. CDR3 size: 15 residues.

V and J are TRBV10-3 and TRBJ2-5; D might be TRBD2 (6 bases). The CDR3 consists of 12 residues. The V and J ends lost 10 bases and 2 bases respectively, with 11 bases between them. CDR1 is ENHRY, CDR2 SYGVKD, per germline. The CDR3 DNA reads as TGTGCCAGTAGCGGATCACAAGAGACCCAGTACTTC. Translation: CASSGSQETQYF.